This T cell receptor (beta chain) was observed in a study of OX40 agonist ivuxolimab in advanced cancers. The study in broad terms: Ivuxolimab was an agonistic, fully human IgG2 monoclonal antibody directed against OX40 (CD134), a costimulatory receptor. Intravenous ivuxolimab was administered to patients every 2 weeks at six dose levels: 0.01, 0.1, 0.3, 1.5, 3 and 10 mg/kg. Of the approximately 54 patients in dose escalation, about 20 had hepatocellular carcinoma, around 15 had melanoma, 9 had renal cell carcinoma and 9 had head and neck cancer. A male proportion of 70% to 90% and a mean age of around 60 years, ranging from 23 to 79, were recorded for the dose-escalation cohort. Patients were allowed to have had prior anti-PD-1, anti-PD-L1 or anti-CTLA-4 therapy, and 30% to 40% of the dose-escalation patients had been treated with checkpoint inhibitors. Three dose-escalation patients achieved partial responses, one with hepatocellular carcinoma and two with cutaneous melanoma. The purpose of peripheral TCRbeta sequencing was to test whether ivuxolimab changed TCR sequence diversity and led to clonal T-cell expansion. The monotherapy dose-escalation portion (N of about 52 patients) of the phase I ivuxolimab trial is reported in the paper. Overall results and qualifications from the work: At doses from 0.1 to 3.0 mg/kg, clonal expansion was seen in both CD4+ and CD8+ blood T cells between baseline and week 6. Which antigens the clonally expanded peripheral T cells were specific for was not determined. After ivuxolimab, CD8+ T cells had more expanded clones than CD4+ T cells on average. In the 0.1-3.0 mg/kg groups, partial responders had among the lowest normalized peripheral clonal expansion, particularly in CD8+ T cells. Low levels of normalized T-cell clonal expansion were also seen in some nonresponding patients.

The trial excluded patients who had a history of autoimmune disease or were on systemic immunosuppression. In every dose cohort, peripheral blood was drawn for TCR sequencing at baseline, cycle 4 day 1, and cycle 7 day 1. Samples came from an open-label, multicenter, first-in-human phase I dose-escalation trial of ivuxolimab. Adults with locally advanced or metastatic head and neck squamous cell, hepatocellular, melanoma or renal cell carcinoma were enrolled in the trial. Before TCR sequencing, CD4+ T cells and CD8+ T cells from peripheral blood were sorted into separate populations. To sequence the TCRbeta CDR3 region, genomic DNA was isolated from the sorted cells. TCRbeta CDR3 regions were sequenced using the immunoSEQ Assay. TCRdb stores this immuneACCESS table with in-frame sequences only. Part of the clones is absent; in the studies checked, under half of the shortfall reflects unresolved V genes, and no reason is known for the rest. Present in this sample are 40,000 to 55,000 clones, around four fifths of which were seen just once. The top ten clonotypes cover under 30% of the sample.

CDR1 SQVTM and CDR2 ANQGSEA were looked up in the germline V gene. V lost 0 bases and J lost 2 bases; the stretch between them is 17 bases long. The CDR3 sequence holds 16 residues, the cysteine and phenylalanine included. Of all the DNA, just the CDR3 is kept, 48 bases in frame from base 1. Remarks on this clone: Its antigen target is currently unknown. Base qualities are not provided; no much larger clone lies one nucleotide away.

The rearranged segments are TRBV29-1 and TRBJ2-7; the D gene is perhaps TRBD1 or TRBD2, each of them matching over 6 bases. This sequence originates from an adult with an advanced solid tumor such as melanoma, head and neck, liver or kidney cancer. The sequences come from CD4+ or CD8+ T cells sorted from blood, collected in a trial of the OX40 agonist ivuxolimab. Read as DNA, the sequence is TGCAGCGTTGAAGACGTGCGGGGTACAGGGCCCTACGAGCAGTACTTC. Its protein is CSVEDVRGTGPYEQYF.